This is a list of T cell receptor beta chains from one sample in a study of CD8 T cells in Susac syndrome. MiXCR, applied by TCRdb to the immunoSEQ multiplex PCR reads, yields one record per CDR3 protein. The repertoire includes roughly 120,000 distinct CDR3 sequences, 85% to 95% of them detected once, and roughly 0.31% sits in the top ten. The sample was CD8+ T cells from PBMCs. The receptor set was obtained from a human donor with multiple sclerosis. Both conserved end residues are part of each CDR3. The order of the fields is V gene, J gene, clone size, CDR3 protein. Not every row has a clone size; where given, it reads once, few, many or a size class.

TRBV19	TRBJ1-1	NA	CASSTGRRMNTEAFF
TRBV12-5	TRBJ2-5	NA	CASGWQGGETQYF
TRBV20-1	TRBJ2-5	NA	CSARVWAWGETQYF
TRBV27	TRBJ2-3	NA	CASSEGLRVTDTQYF
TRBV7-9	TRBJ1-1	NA	CASSTGTAFDPGAFF
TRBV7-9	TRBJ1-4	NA	CASSIQEKLFF
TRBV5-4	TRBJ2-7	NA	CASSPQGNEQYF
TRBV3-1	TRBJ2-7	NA	CASSQDDRASLHNYEQYF
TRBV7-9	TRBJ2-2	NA	CASTTRAGVNTGELFF
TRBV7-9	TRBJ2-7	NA	CASSPRTGGISYEQYF
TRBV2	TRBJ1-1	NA	CASSEMDRENTEAFF
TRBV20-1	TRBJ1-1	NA	CSASWVTNTEAFF
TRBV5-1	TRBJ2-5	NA	CASSLASREDGETQYF
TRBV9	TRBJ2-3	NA	CASSVASGGADTQYF
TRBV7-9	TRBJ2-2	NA	CASSQGGRNTGELFF
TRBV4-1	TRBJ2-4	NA	CASSHWQQNIQYF
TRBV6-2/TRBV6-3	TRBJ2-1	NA	CASSYSQAEQFF
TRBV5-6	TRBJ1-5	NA	CASSLTGVGQPQHF
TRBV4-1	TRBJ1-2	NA	CASSQVGDPGGYTF
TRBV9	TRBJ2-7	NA	CASSAGPRTDSYEQYF
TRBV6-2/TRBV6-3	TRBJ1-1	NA	CASGLSGLENTEAFF
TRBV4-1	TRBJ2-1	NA	CASSPTARGYNEQFF
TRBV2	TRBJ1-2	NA	CASSTTGESYTF
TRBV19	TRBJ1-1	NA	CATGWGRGTEAFF
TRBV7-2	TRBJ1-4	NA	CASSLTRRGVSNEKLFF
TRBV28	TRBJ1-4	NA	CATSRGGRFEKLFF
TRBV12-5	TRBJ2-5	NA	CASGLVGSGRLQETQYF
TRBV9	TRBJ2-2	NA	CASSPRDYTGELFF
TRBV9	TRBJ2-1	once	CASSPTGSSYNEQFF
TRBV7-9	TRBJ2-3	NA	CASSWTPDTQYF
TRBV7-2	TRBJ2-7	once	CASSPSRSLIYEQYF
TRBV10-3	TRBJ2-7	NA	CAIRGDSSYEQYF
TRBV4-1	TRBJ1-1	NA	CASSHKQGNGNTEAFF
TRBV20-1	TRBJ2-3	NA	CSARDFGRFGTDTQYF
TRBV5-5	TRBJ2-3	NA	CASSLWVGTDTQYF
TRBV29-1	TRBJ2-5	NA	CSYGGGPGREGQETQYF
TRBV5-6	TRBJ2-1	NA	CASSLSSGRYNEQFF
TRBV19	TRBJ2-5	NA	CASPHTRQGQAEETQYF
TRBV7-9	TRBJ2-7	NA	CASSLGGSGLEQYF
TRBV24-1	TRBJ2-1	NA	CATSDPDGKSYNEQFF
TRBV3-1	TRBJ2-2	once	CASSPDRGTTGELFF
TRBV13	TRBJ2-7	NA	CASSQWGPFNEQYF
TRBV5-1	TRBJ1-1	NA	CASSTGYGTEAFF
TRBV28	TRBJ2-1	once	CASSFLTAYNEQFF
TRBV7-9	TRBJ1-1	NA	CASSPFGPNTEAFF
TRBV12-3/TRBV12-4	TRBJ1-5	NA	CASSLWEGSNQPQHF
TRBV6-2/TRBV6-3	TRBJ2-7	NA	CASSLLAGSYEQYF
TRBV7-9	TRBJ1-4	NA	CASSLALEGNEKLFF
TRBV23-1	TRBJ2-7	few	CASSQSCGTGGEQYF
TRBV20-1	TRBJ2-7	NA	CSARDLGTGRHEQYF
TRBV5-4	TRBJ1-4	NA	CASSSRGSANEKLFF
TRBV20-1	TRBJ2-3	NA	CSARDGGSKEGGDTQYF
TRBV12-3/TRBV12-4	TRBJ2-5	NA	CASSVPGQGAETQYF
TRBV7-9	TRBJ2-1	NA	CASSLGSGNEQFF
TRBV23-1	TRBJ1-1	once	CASPGFRGGMNTEAFF